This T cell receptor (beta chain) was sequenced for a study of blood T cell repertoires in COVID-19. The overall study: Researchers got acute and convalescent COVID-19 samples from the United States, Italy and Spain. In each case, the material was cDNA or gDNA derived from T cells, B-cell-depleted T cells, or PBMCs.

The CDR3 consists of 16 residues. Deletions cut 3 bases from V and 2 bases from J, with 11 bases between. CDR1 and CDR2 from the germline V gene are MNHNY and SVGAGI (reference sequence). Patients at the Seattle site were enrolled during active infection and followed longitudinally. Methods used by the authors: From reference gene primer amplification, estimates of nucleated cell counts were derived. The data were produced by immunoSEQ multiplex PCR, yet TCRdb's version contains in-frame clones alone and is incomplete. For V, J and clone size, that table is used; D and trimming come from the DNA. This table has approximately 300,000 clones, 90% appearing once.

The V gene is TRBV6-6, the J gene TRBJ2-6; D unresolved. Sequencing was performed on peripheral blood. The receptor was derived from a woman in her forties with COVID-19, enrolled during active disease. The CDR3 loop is CASSYGFSAGANVLTF. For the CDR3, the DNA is TGTGCCAGCAGTTATGGTTTCAGTGCTGGGGCCAACGTCCTGACTTTC.